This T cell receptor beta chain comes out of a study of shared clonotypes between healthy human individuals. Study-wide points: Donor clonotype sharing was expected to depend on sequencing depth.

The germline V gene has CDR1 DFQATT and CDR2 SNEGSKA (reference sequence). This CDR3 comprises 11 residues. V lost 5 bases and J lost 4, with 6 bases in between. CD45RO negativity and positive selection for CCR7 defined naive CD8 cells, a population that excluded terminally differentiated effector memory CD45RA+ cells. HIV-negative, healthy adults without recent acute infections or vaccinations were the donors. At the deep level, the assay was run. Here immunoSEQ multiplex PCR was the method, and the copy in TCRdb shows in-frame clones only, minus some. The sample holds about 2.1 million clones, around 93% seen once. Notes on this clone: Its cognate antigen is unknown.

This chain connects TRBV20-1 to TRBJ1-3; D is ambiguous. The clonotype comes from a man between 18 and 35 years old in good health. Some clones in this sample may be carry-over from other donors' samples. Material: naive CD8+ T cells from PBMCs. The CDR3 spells CSALLGNTIYF. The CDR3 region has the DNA TGCAGTGCTTTGTTAGGAAACACCATATATTTT.